This T cell receptor (beta chain) originates from a study of blood T cell repertoires in COVID-19. Per germline, CDR1 KGHDR and CDR2 SFDVKD. Trimming at V came to 3 bases and at J to 0 bases, leaving 8 bases not matched to a gene. The CDR3 contains 17 residues. TCRdb's copy holds only in-frame clones and misses some; the assay was immunoSEQ multiplex PCR. The sample shows approximately 67,000 clones, 90% to 95% of them seen only once. The receptor was isolated from a human donor in a cohort sampled during active COVID-19. The sequenced material came from peripheral blood. The rearrangement links TRBV24-1 to TRBJ2-3; 7 positions match TRBD1. The CDR3, as DNA: TGTGCCACCAGTGATACCCGGACAGGACCTAGCACAGATACGCAGTATTTT. It specifies CATSDTRTGPSTDTQYF.